Listed below are T cell receptor beta chains from one sample, sequenced in a study of technical replicates of blood from a few donors. The data were produced by immunoSEQ multiplex PCR, yet TCRdb's version contains in-frame clones alone and is incomplete. The sample consists of fewer than 10,000 clones, 91% of them appearing once. Material: PBMCs. The receptors shown here come from a human donor in good health. Both conserved end residues are part of each CDR3. A D gene is named only where the DNA matches it firmly. Clone size, where shown, is once, few, many, or a class for clones that have expanded.

j_call d_call clone_size v_call cdr3_nt cdr3_aa
TRBJ2-5 TRBD2 . TRBV2 TGTGCCAGCCAAGGGACTAGTGAGTTAGAGACCCAGTACTTC CASQGTSELETQYF
TRBJ1-4 . . TRBV5-6 TGTGCCAGCAGCGCAGGGGAAAAACTGTTTTTT CASSAGEKLFF
TRBJ1-1 TRBD1 . TRBV6-6 TGTGCCAGCAGTTGGACAGGGGGCACTGAAGCTTTCTTT CASSWTGGTEAFF
TRBJ1-4 . once TRBV19 TGTGCCAGTCAACAGAAGAATGAAAAACTGTTTTTT CASQQKNEKLFF
TRBJ1-2 . . TRBV19 TGTGCCAGTAGTAGACCAGGGGAAGATGGCTACACCTTC CASSRPGEDGYTF
TRBJ2-3 TRBD1 . TRBV5-6 TGTGCCAGCAGCCAGGGGGACAGCTCACCCTCAGTTGCAGATACGCAGTATTTT CASSQGDSSPSVADTQYF
TRBJ1-1 . . TRBV10-3 TGTGCCATCAGTGCCGAGGGAACTGAAGCTTTCTTT CAISAEGTEAFF
TRBJ2-7 . . TRBV7-2 TGTGCCAGCAGCGCTACTGGCCCACAGGGTTGGGGGTGGGACGAGCAGTACTTC CASSATGPQGWGWDEQYF
TRBJ2-1 . . TRBV5-1 TGCGCCAGCAGCTTGGAGGCGGGGAAAGTGGGTGAGCAGTTCTTC CASSLEAGKVGEQFF
TRBJ1-1 . once TRBV30 TGTGCCTGGAGGACAGTTGAAGCTTTCTTT CAWRTVEAFF
TRBJ2-1 TRBD1 . TRBV10-3 TGTGCCACCGGGAAAGGACAGGGAAACAATGAGCAGTTCTTC CATGKGQGNNEQFF
TRBJ1-1 . . TRBV6-5 TGTGCCAGCAGATCCACAACTGAAGCTTTCTTT CASRSTTEAFF
TRBJ1-1 . . TRBV25-1 TGTGCCAGCAGGGTCGGACAGAACACTGAAGCTTTCTTT CASRVGQNTEAFF
TRBJ2-5 TRBD1 . TRBV5-1 TGCGCCAGCAGCGGTGCTGTACAGGGGCAAGAGACCCAGTACTTC CASSGAVQGQETQYF
TRBJ1-1 . . TRBV10-2 TGCGCCAGCAGGGAAGACAGTGAAGCTTTCTTT CASREDSEAFF
TRBJ2-1 . once TRBV1 TGCACCAGCAGCCAAGATAAAGGAGGCCGGGGGAACTACAATGAGCAGTTCTTC CTSSQDKGGRGNYNEQFF
TRBJ2-5 TRBD2 few TRBV11-2 TGTGCCAGCAGCTTACCCGTCGGACTAGCGGGAATCCACCAAGAGACCCAGTACTTC CASSLPVGLAGIHQETQYF
TRBJ2-2 TRBD2 once TRBV9 TGTGCCAGCAGCGTATATGGGCTAGCGGGATACACCGGGGAGCTGTTTTTT CASSVYGLAGYTGELFF
TRBJ2-7 . . TRBV28 TGTGCCAGCAGTTCCGTCCAGGGGTGGGTGGACTACGAGCAGTACTTC CASSSVQGWVDYEQYF
TRBJ1-4 . once TRBV7-2 TGTGCCAGCAGCTCGCCGGAGCCGGGGGGAGGACTGTTTTTT CASSSPEPGGGLFF
TRBJ1-2 . . TRBV2 TGTGCCAGCAGTGATGATCCCGGGTATGGCTACACCTTC CASSDDPGYGYTF
TRBJ2-5 . . TRBV29-1 TGCAGCGGGGGGGGCGGGAAGGGTGAGACCCAGTACTTC CSGGGGKGETQYF
TRBJ1-3 . . TRBV7-9 TGTGCCAGCAGCTCGGGACTCCAATCTGGAAACACCATATATTTT CASSSGLQSGNTIYF
TRBJ1-2 TRBD1 . TRBV2 TGTGCCAGCAGTACAAACAGGGGTCGAGGCTATGGCTACACCTTC CASSTNRGRGYGYTF
TRBJ1-3 . . TRBV5-1 TGCGCCAGCAGCAGGACGGTGCAACCGACAGCTAACGAAAACACCATATATTTT CASSRTVQPTANENTIYF
TRBJ2-3 TRBD2 . TRBV4-1 TGCGCCAGCAGCCAAGTCCTAATACTAGCGGGAGGTCCTCCTAGCACAGATACGCAGTATTTT CASSQVLILAGGPPSTDTQYF